This TCR beta chain was found in a study of OX40 agonist ivuxolimab in advanced cancers. Looking at the study overall: A history of anti-PD-1, anti-PD-L1 or anti-CTLA-4 therapy was acceptable, and approximately 39% had some. Findings and limits, study-wide: The study observed clonal expansion of CD4+ and CD8+ blood T cells by week 6 at 0.1 to 3.0 mg/kg.

The assay was immunoSEQ multiplex PCR, and TCRdb's table has in-frame clones only and misses some. The sample has tens of thousands of clones, 80% to 90% seen once. At cycle 4 day 1, cycle 7 day 1, and baseline, blood was sampled. On this clone: Its antigen is currently unknown.

This CDR3 is built from 14 residues. Deletions cut 6 bases from V and 0 bases from J, with 8 bases between. The germline CDR1 and CDR2 sequences are LNHDA and SQIVND (reference sequence). The origin of this receptor is an adult with an advanced solid tumor such as melanoma, head and neck, liver or kidney cancer. V gene TRBV19 combines with J gene TRBJ2-2; maybe TRBD1 (6 bases). Sequencing used CD4+ or CD8+ T cells sorted from blood, obtained in a trial of the OX40 agonist ivuxolimab. CDR3 residues: CASRTGSNTGELFF. The DNA of the CDR3 is TGTGCCAGTAGGACAGGCTCGAACACCGGGGAGCTGTTTTTT.